Listed here are 18 T cell receptor beta chains from one sample, sequenced in a study of T cells in Graves' hyperthyroidism and ophthalmopathy. RNA transcripts yielded amplified TCR beta CDR3 regions. An initial round of RT-PCR targeting the TCR CDR3 relied on the HTBI primer set. TCRdb called the multiplex PCR reads again in MiXCR, with one record for every CDR3 protein. The data contain 200,000 to 250,000 distinct CDR3 sequences, about 16% of them singletons. Source material: blood. Every receptor here comes from a man between 40 and 49 years old with Graves' hyperthyroidism.

The rearrangement links TRBV7-3 to TRBJ2-7; 12 bases align to TRBD2. The V segment lost 5 bases and the J segment 5 bases; nucleotides outside the gene matches: 4. The CDR3 runs 14 residues. Per the germline V gene, CDR1 is SGHTA and CDR2 is FQGTGA. The CDR3 region has the DNA TGTGCCAGCAGCCGACTAGCGGGGGTTCACGAGCAGTACTTC. Amino acids: CASSRLAGVHEQYF.

In this sample, this clonotype turned up many times. The chain combines TRBV2 with TRBJ2-7; 7 nucleotides line up with TRBD1. The CDR3 has 12 amino acids. The germline V gene has CDR1 SNHLY and CDR2 FYNNEI. After removal of 7 bases from V and 3 bases from J, the junction contained 3 bases not matched to a gene. The CDR3 loop is CASNRGVYEQYF. CDR3 coding DNA: TGTGCCAGCAACAGGGGAGTCTACGAGCAGTACTTC.

In this sample, this clonotype turned up many times. The chain is built from TRBV30 and TRBJ1-6, with TRBD1 as a possible D gene (6 bases). The germline V and J ends were trimmed by 0 bases and 13 bases, with 7 bases remaining between them. CDR1 and CDR2 from the germline V gene are GTSNPN and SVGIG (reference sequence). The CDR3 is made up of 11 amino acids. CDR3 bases: TGTGCCTGGAGTGTACAGGGTCCCCTCCACTTT. It is translated as CAWSVQGPLHF.

This clonotype was seen many times. This rearrangement joins TRBV20-1 to TRBJ1-1; D gene unclear. CDR1 is DFQATT and CDR2 is SNEGSKA in the germline V gene (reference sequence). This CDR3 region has 14 residues. V lost 0 bases and J 2 bases, leaving 10 bases between the germline ends. CDR3 bases: TGCAGTGCTAGAGATCTTGGGGTAAACACTGAAGCTTTCTTT. Translating gives CSARDLGVNTEAFF.

This clonotype was counted many times. The rearrangement uses TRBV20-1 and TRBJ2-7, with TRBD1 matching over 7 bases. This CDR3 spans 12 amino acids. V gave up 6 bases and J gave up 1 base; unmatched junction bases: 3. Germline V lookup: CDR1 DFQATT, CDR2 SNEGSKA (reference sequence). The CDR3 loop is CSAKTGSYEQYF. CDR3 DNA sequence: TGCAGTGCCAAGACAGGGTCCTACGAGCAGTACTTC.

Concerning this clonotype itself: One base away lies a much larger clone, so this may be a sequencing read error. This rearrangement joins TRBV7-2 to TRBJ2-2; D is ambiguous. Germline-derived CDR1 and CDR2 are SGHTA and FQGNSA. This CDR3 spans 14 amino acids. The DNA of the CDR3 is TGTGCCAGCAGGTTAGGTCACGAAATGGGGGAGCTGTTTTTT. Translation: CASRLGHEMGELFF.

This clonotype was observed at least ten times. The chain joins TRBV6-2 or TRBV6-3 to TRBJ2-7; a weak D match, TRBD1 (5 bases). The CDR3 runs 15 residues. V was clipped by 6 bases and J by 4 bases, with 19 bases between them. Germline CDR1 is MNHEY and CDR2 is SVGEGT. In nucleotides, the CDR3 is TGTGCCAGCAGATCCGACAGAGTAGCCGAATACGAGCAGTACTTC. This translates into CASRSDRVAEYEQYF.

At least ten counts were recorded for this clonotype. V is TRBV7-2 and J is TRBJ2-7, with TRBD2 matching 10 bases. The CDR3 consists of 16 residues. The V segment lost 5 bases and the J segment 5 bases; nucleotides outside the gene matches: 12. CDR1 and CDR2 (germline): SGHTA, FQGNSA. The CDR3 DNA follows: TGTGCCAGCAGCCCGGCCAGAAGGACTAGCGGAAACGAGCAGTACTTC. Translating it yields CASSPARRTSGNEQYF.

This chain uses TRBV20-1 with TRBJ1-2; D is undetermined. This CDR3 is built from 12 residues. Germline V CDR1 and CDR2: DFQATT, SNEGSKA (reference sequence). V shed 5 bases and J shed 7 bases, with 14 bases lying between them. CDR3 region: CSAGSWAAGYTF. CDR3 DNA sequence: TGCAGTGCTGGGTCATGGGCGGCTGGCTACACCTTC.

This clonotype occurred a few times. The chain recombines TRBV14 with TRBJ1-1; the D is unclear. CDR3 length equals 16 residues. V was clipped by 0 bases and J by 4 bases, with 15 bases between them. Looked up from germline, CDR1 is SGHDN and CDR2 is FVKESK. CDR3 in amino acids: CASSQDLVGWSTEAFF. As DNA, the CDR3 is TGTGCCAGCAGCCAAGATCTAGTTGGGTGGAGCACTGAAGCTTTCTTT.

Many counts were recorded for this clonotype. The chain uses TRBV6-2 or TRBV6-3 and TRBJ1-1; D gene ambiguous. The germline V gene has CDR1 MNHEY and CDR2 SVGEGT. This CDR3 contains 11 residues. V dropped 8 bases and J dropped 1 base, with 5 bases sitting between them. Here the CDR3 reads CASLWNTEAFF. CDR3 DNA: TGTGCCAGCCTATGGAACACTGAAGCTTTCTTT.

The chain employs TRBV7-2 and TRBJ1-2, with 8 bases matching TRBD1. CDR3 length equals 16 residues. The germline CDR1 and CDR2 sequences are SGHTA and FQGNSA. The junction had 8 bases not matched to a gene; V was cut back by 5 bases and J by 0 bases. As DNA, the CDR3 is TGTGCCAGCAGCCCTAGGACAGGGCGGACTAACTATGGCTACACCTTC. Protein sequence: CASSPRTGRTNYGYTF.

The chain carries TRBV12-3 or TRBV12-4 and TRBJ2-7, with TRBD2 as a possible D gene (5 bases). This CDR3 comprises 13 residues. The ends were cut back, 6 bases at V and 3 bases at J, with 12 bases in the middle. The CDR3 here is CASRRTGYYEQYF. In DNA, the CDR3 is TGTGCCAGCAGGCGGACTGGATACTACGAGCAGTACTTC.

The genes are TRBV28 and TRBJ2-7; TRBD1 matches at 9 bases. This CDR3 comprises 15 residues. CDR1 MDHEN and CDR2 SYDVKM come from the germline V gene. V shed 4 bases and J 2 bases; nucleotides not matched to a gene: 6. The CDR3 DNA follows: TGTGCCAGCAGTTCTCCGGGACAGGGCACCTACGAGCAGTACTTC. This gives the protein CASSSPGQGTYEQYF.

This clonotype was counted ten times or more. The genes are TRBV6-1 and TRBJ2-1; D is possibly TRBD1 (5 bases). Germline V gene lookup returns CDR1 MNHNS and CDR2 SASEGT. The CDR3 has 13 amino acids. Trimming shortened V by 6 bases and J by 5 bases, and 11 bases separated the two germline ends. The CDR3 region has the DNA TGTGCCAGCAGATCACCCAGGGACAATGAGCAGTTCTTC. As protein: CASRSPRDNEQFF.

This clonotype was seen ten or more times. J is TRBJ1-6 and V is TRBV7-9; D gene ambiguous. This CDR3 contains 12 residues. Germline CDR1 reads SEHNR; CDR2 reads FQNEAQ (reference sequence). Trimming removed 5 bases at V and 7 bases at J, with 6 bases between. The CDR3 DNA sequence: TGTGCCAGCAGCGCCGACAATTCACCCCTCCACTTT. It translates to CASSADNSPLHF.

This clonotype was counted at least ten times. The chain joins TRBV2 to TRBJ2-1; TRBD2 is a possible D gene (5 bases). Trimming took 6 bases from V and 10 from J, leaving 16 bases between them. The CDR3 has 13 residues. Germline V gene sequence: CDR1 SNHLY, CDR2 FYNNEI. The CDR3 DNA reads TGTGCCAGCAGATCCGAGGGTCTTTCAGAGCAGTTCTTC. This codes for CASRSEGLSEQFF.

This clonotype has just a few counts. The chain couples TRBV12-5 to TRBJ2-2; 12 bases are a match to TRBD1. Per germline, CDR1 LGHNT and CDR2 FRNRAP. The CDR3 is 16 amino acids. V dropped 5 bases and J dropped 2; count of bases not matched to a gene: 3. The chain's CDR3 is CASGPGTGGNTGELFF. DNA of the CDR3: TGTGCTAGTGGTCCCGGGACAGGGGGCAACACCGGGGAGCTGTTTTTT.